Presented here are 6 T cell receptor beta chains from one specimen sequenced in a study of blood T cell repertoires in COVID-19. The repertoire was sequenced with immunoSEQ multiplex PCR; TCRdb's copy has only in-frame clones and lacks some. The sample records 130,000 to 150,000 clones, 75% to 90% being singletons. The sequenced sample was peripheral blood. The source of these receptors is a woman in her sixties or seventies with active COVID-19.

The chain recombines TRBV6-5 with TRBJ2-5; tentatively, D is TRBD1 (6 bases). The CDR3 totals 15 residues. CDR1 is MNHEY and CDR2 is SVGAGI in the germline V gene. V was cut by 3 bases and J by 7 bases, with 18 bases left in between. The CDR3: CASSYLGASHGTQYF. The CDR3 nucleotides are TGTGCCAGCAGTTATCTGGGGGCTTCTCACGGGACCCAGTACTTC.

The chain is built from TRBV18 and TRBJ2-2, with 7 bases that match TRBD1. The CDR3 sequence is 13 residues long. Germline CDR1 is KGHSH and CDR2 is LQKENI. Trimming at V came to 4 bases and at J to 5 bases, leaving 1 base not matched to a gene. The CDR3 loop is CASSRQGTGELFF. CDR3 in DNA: TGTGCCAGCTCACGACAGGGAACCGGGGAGCTGTTTTTT.

A note on this clone: A junction end diverges from the germline sequence, so it may reflect a read error. The chain combines TRBV6-1 with TRBJ1-1; 7 positions match TRBD1. The CDR3 has 14 residues. The germline V gene encodes CDR1 MNHNS and CDR2 SASEGT. The CDR3, as DNA: TGTGCCAGCTGTGAGGACAGGAGGGTCACTGAAGCTTTCTTT. Amino acids: CASCEDRRVTEAFF.

V and J are TRBV2 and TRBJ1-4; a weak D match, TRBD1 (5 bases). CDR1 SNHLY and CDR2 FYNNEI come from the germline V gene. Trimming took off 6 bases at V and 8 bases at J, with 25 bases between the two ends. This CDR3 region has 17 residues. Here the CDR3 DNA reads TGTGCCAGCAGATCCCGACTGATCGACAGAAATCGAGAAAAACTGTTTTTT. This encodes CASRSRLIDRNREKLFF. Looking up the rest from reference TRBV2 and TRBJ1-4 gives the full variable domain: EPEVTQTPSHQVTQMGQEVILRCVPISNHLYFYWYRQILGQKVEFLVSFYNNEISEKSEIFDDQFSVERPDGSNFTLKIRSTKLEDSAMYFCASRSRLIDRNREKLFFGSGTQLSVL.

The J gene is TRBJ1-2, the V gene TRBV6-1; D remains unclear. The V gene's germline CDR1 is MNHNS and CDR2 SASEGT. Trimming cost V 3 bases and J 6 bases, with 11 bases left between them. The CDR3 consists of 13 residues. The chain's CDR3 is CASSEGSLDGYTF. The CDR3 nucleotides read TGTGCCAGCAGTGAGGGCTCCTTAGATGGCTACACCTTC.

Only one count was recorded for this clone. This rearrangement joins TRBV29-1 to TRBJ2-1; 7 bases map to TRBD1. Germline lookup yields CDR1 SQVTM and CDR2 ANQGSEA. CDR3 size: 11 residues. The trim removed 6 bases at V and 8 bases at J, leaving 4 bases unmatched. Here the CDR3 reads CSVRQGYEQFF. Written as DNA, the CDR3 is TGCAGCGTCAGACAGGGCTATGAGCAGTTCTTC.